This T cell receptor (beta chain) was captured in a study of blood T cells in healthy people across ages. Broader study findings: Measured against age, TCR beta diversity per million T cells decreased in a roughly linear manner.

Alongside a J-beta primer mix, a sample-barcoded 5' primer served in a second PCR lasting roughly 7 to 12 cycles. MiXCR was run by TCRdb on the 5' RACE reads, yielding one entry per CDR3 protein. The data show about 1.1 million distinct CDR3 sequences, with around two fifths seen just once and roughly 13% held by the top ten. This clonotype appeared once. The antigen remains unidentified. The material sequenced was blood. This clonotype was obtained from a man between 18 and 35 years old in good health.

CDR3 DNA: TGTGCCAGCAGCGCCGGGACTAGCGGGGACTGGTACTACAATGAGCAGTACTTC. Translated, it gives CASSAGTSGDWYYNEQYF. The chain recombines TRBV14 with TRBJ2-5, with 13 bases identical to TRBD2. With V trimmed by 5 bases and J by 11 bases, 20 bases remained unmatched. The CDR3 has 18 residues. CDR1 and CDR2 (germline): SGHDN, FVKESK.